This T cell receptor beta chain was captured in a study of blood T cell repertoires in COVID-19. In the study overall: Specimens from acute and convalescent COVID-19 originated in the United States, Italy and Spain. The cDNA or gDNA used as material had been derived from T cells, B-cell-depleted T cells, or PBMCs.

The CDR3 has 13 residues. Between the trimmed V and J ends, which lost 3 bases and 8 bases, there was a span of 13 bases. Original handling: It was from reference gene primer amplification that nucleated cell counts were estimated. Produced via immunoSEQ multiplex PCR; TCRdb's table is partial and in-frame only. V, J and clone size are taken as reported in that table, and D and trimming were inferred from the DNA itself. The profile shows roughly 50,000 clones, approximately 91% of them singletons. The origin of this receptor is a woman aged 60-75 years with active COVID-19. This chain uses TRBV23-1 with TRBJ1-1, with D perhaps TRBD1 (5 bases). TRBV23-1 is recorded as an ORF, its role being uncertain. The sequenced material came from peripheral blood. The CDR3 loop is CASSHPSGGEAFF. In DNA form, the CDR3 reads TGCGCCAGCAGTCACCCCTCGGGGGGGGAAGCTTTCTTT.